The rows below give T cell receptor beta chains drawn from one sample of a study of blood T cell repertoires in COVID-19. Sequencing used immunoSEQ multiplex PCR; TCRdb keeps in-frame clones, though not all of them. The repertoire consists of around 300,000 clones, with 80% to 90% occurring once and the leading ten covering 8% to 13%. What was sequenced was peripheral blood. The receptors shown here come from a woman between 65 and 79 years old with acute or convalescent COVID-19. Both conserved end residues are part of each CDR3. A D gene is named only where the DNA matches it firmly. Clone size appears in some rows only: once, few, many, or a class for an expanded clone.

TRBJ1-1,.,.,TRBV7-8,CASSLISGQRRGSAFF,TGTGCCAGCAGCTTAATTTCTGGGCAGCGGCGGGGTTCGGCTTTCTTT
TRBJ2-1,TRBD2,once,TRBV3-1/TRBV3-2,CASSGSGVAEQFF,TGTGCCAGCAGCGGTAGCGGGGTTGCAGAGCAGTTCTTC
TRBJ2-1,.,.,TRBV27,CASSARGGGNNEQFF,TGTGCCAGCAGTGCACGGGGAGGGGGGAACAATGAGCAGTTCTTC
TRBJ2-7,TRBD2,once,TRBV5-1,CASSLEVRTSSGEQYF,TGCGCCAGCAGCTTGGAAGTCCGGACTAGCAGTGGCGAGCAGTACTTC
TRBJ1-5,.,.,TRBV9,CASSPGQGNQPQHF,TGTGCCAGCAGCCCGGGACAAGGCAATCAGCCCCAGCATTTT
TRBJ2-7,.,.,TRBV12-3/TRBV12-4,CASSSTGNYEQYF,TGTGCCAGCAGCTCTACAGGGAACTACGAGCAGTACTTC
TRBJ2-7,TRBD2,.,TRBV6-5,CASLFRGGSNEQYF,TGTGCCAGCCTCTTCCGCGGGGGATCCAACGAGCAGTACTTC
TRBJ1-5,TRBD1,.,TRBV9,CASSPFCTGVANQPQHF,TGTGCCAGCAGCCCATTCTGCACAGGGGTTGCCAATCAGCCCCAGCATTTT
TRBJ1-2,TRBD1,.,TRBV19,CASSIDRDRPALYYGYTF,TGTGCCAGTAGTATAGATCGGGACAGACCGGCCCTTTACTATGGCTACACCTTC
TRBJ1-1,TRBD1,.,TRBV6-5,CASSTRDRPNTEAFF,TGTGCCAGCAGTACCCGGGACAGGCCGAACACTGAAGCTTTCTTT
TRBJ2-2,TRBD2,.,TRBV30,CAWSAGLAGSGELFF,TGTGCCTGGAGTGCGGGACTAGCGGGGTCCGGGGAGCTGTTTTTT
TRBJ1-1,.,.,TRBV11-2,CASSLAEGSTEAFF,TGTGCCAGCAGCTTAGCCGAAGGGAGCACTGAAGCTTTCTTT
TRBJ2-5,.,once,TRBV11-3,CASSLGRVPGETQYF,TGTGCCAGCAGCTTAGGCCGGGTCCCGGGGGAGACCCAGTACTTC
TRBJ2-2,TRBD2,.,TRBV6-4,CASSGTSAAGELFF,TGTGCCAGCAGTGGGACTAGCGCGGCCGGGGAGCTGTTTTTT
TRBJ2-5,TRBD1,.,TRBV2,CASTRQGTETQYF,TGTGCCAGCACTCGACAGGGGACAGAGACCCAGTACTTC
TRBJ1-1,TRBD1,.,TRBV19,CATAEGQANTEAFF,TGTGCCACAGCGGAGGGACAGGCGAACACTGAAGCTTTCTTT
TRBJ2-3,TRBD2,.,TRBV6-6,CASRKGTSGGDTQYF,TGTGCCAGCAGGAAGGGGACTAGCGGGGGGGATACGCAGTATTTT
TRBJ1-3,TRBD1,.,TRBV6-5,CASSPGTGFWNTIYF,TGTGCCAGCAGTCCCGGGACAGGGTTTTGGAACACCATATATTTT
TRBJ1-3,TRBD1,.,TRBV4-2,CASSPGPDRGLRLGPGNTIYF,TGTGCCAGCAGCCCAGGACCGGACAGGGGGCTTAGGTTGGGCCCTGGAAACACCATATATTTT
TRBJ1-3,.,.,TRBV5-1,CASSLGPGPGNTIYF,TGCGCCAGCAGCTTGGGCCCGGGTCCTGGAAACACCATATATTTT
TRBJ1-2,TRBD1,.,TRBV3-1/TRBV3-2,CASSLPTTGGNGYGYTF,TGTGCCAGCAGCCTCCCTACGACAGGGGGCAATGGCTATGGCTACACCTTC
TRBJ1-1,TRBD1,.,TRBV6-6,CASSSHRTGEAFF,TGTGCCAGCAGTTCCCACCGGACAGGTGAAGCTTTCTTT
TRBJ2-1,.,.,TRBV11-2,CASSPSPGEQFF,TGTGCCAGCAGCCCTAGCCCCGGTGAGCAGTTCTTC
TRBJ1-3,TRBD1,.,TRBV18,CASSPPGTGKALGTIYF,TGTGCCAGCTCACCGCCCGGGACAGGGAAGGCCCTTGGCACCATATATTTT
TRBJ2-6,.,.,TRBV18,CASSPPFRTYHTPSGANVLTF,TGTGCCAGCTCACCACCCTTTAGGACTTATCACACGCCCTCTGGGGCCAACGTCCTGACTTTC
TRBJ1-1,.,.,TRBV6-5,CASSYSGVTTEAFF,TGTGCCAGCAGTTACTCGGGCGTGACCACTGAAGCTTTCTTT
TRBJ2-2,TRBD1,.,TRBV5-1,CASSLRQGSGELFF,TGCGCCAGCAGCTTAAGACAGGGTAGCGGGGAGCTGTTTTTT
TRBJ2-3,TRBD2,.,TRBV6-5,CASSYSSGGAADTQYF,TGTGCCAGCAGTTACTCCAGCGGGGGGGCCGCAGATACGCAGTATTTT
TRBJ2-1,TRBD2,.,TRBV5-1,CASSRTSGGYNEQFF,TGCGCCAGCAGCCGTACTAGCGGGGGGTACAATGAGCAGTTCTTC
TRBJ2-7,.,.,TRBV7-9,CASSFEYRANEQYF,TGTGCCAGCAGCTTCGAGTACAGGGCCAACGAGCAGTACTTC
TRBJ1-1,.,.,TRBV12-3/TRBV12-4,CASSRNTEAFF,TGTGCCAGCAGTCGGAACACTGAAGCTTTCTTT
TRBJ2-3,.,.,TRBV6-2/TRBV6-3,CASSYSMASRTDTQYF,TGTGCCAGCAGTTACTCGATGGCCAGTCGCACAGATACGCAGTATTTT
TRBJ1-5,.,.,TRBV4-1,CASSQVGQVSNQPQHF,TGCGCCAGCAGCCAGGTTGGACAAGTCAGCAATCAGCCCCAGCATTTT
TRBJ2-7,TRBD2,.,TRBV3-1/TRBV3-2,CASSNFAGGIYEQYF,TGTGCCAGCAGTAATTTTGCGGGGGGCATCTACGAGCAGTACTTC
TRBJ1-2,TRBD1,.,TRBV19,CASRDRGHGYTF,TGTGCCAGCCGGGACAGGGGGCATGGCTACACCTTC
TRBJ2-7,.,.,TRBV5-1,CASSTSTGSYEQYF,TGCGCCAGCTCAACCTCGACAGGCTCCTACGAGCAGTACTTC
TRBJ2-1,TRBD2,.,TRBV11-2,CASSLDRPSGGGDEQFF,TGTGCCAGCAGCTTAGATCGTCCTAGCGGGGGTGGGGATGAGCAGTTCTTC
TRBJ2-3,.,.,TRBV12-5,CASALLDTQYF,TGTGCTAGTGCCCTATTGGATACGCAGTATTTT